One sample yielded the 23 T cell receptor beta chains listed below, sequenced in a study of T cells after yellow fever vaccination. TCRdb recomputed calls from the 5' RACE reads with MiXCR, one row per CDR3 protein. The sample yields hundreds of thousands of distinct CDR3 sequences, approximately 5.2% seen once. Source: CD4+ T cells sorted from PBMCs, taken on the day of the yellow fever booster vaccination. The receptors come from a man aged 18 to 29 who received the YFV17D yellow fever vaccine.

This chain links TRBV4-3 with TRBJ2-5, with D perhaps TRBD1 (6 bases). V was trimmed by 2 bases and J by 5 bases, leaving 12 bases between them. The CDR3 totals 14 residues. Germline V lookup: CDR1 LGHNA, CDR2 YSLEER. The CDR3 is CASSQTWDKETQYF. DNA for the CDR3: TGCGCCAGCAGCCAAACTTGGGACAAGGAGACCCAGTACTTC.

The chain uses TRBV6-2 or TRBV6-3 and TRBJ1-2; maybe TRBD1 (6 bases). Germline V gives CDR1 MNHEY, CDR2 SVGEGT. This CDR3 has 17 amino acids. Trimming took off 0 bases at V and 4 bases at J, with 18 bases between the two ends. The CDR3 loop reads CASSYSPLRQDRYGYTF. CDR3 sequence (DNA): TGTGCCAGCAGTTACTCCCCTTTACGACAGGACCGCTATGGCTACACCTTC.

The chain's CDR3 is CASSELTGGHVYEQYV. The CDR3, as DNA: TGTGCCAGCAGTGAACTGACAGGCGGCCATGTCTACGAGCAGTACGTC. The chain links TRBV6-1 to TRBJ2-7, with D possibly matching TRBD1 (6 bases). Germline values: CDR1 MNHNS, CDR2 SASEGT. The V end lost 2 bases, the J end lost 3 bases, and 17 bases lay between the germline ends. The CDR3 is 16 residues long.

This clonotype has ten or more counts. The genes are TRBV10-3 and TRBJ2-4; TRBD1 matches at 9 bases. V gave up 5 bases and J gave up 2 bases; unmatched junction bases: 7. The CDR3 is 16 residues long. Germline V gene sequence: CDR1 ENHRY, CDR2 SYGVKD. As DNA, the CDR3 is TGTGCCATCAGTACCGGGACAGGGTATCCCAAAAACATTCAGTACTTC. It yields the protein CAISTGTGYPKNIQYF.

This clonotype was picked up a small number of times. The rearrangement uses TRBV3-1 and TRBJ2-1; no definite D call. This CDR3 has 14 residues. CDR1 and CDR2 (germline): LGHDT, YNNKEL (reference sequence). V was pared by 4 bases and J by 9 bases, with 16 bases between. CDR3 loop: CASSPRAVLGEQFF. DNA of the CDR3: TGTGCCAGCAGCCCCCGAGCTGTCTTGGGTGAGCAGTTCTTC.

This clonotype was seen at least ten times. The rearrangement links TRBV28 to TRBJ2-1; D may be TRBD2 (6 bases). The CDR3 contains 14 residues. V lost 6 bases to trimming and J lost 3 bases, with 12 bases between them. Germline CDR1 MDHEN, CDR2 SYDVKM. Here the CDR3 DNA reads TGTGCCAGCAGCTCCGGAGGGTACTACAATGAGCAGTTCTTC. This encodes CASSSGGYYNEQFF.

This clonotype was picked up many times. V is TRBV12-1 and J is TRBJ2-7; TRBD1 is the table's D call, not checked against the DNA. TRBV12-1 constitutes a pseudogene. The length of the CDR3 is 15 residues. The DNA for the CDR3 is TGTGCCAGCAGCTTCTATGGACAGAGAGACTACGAGCAGTACGTC. Encoded protein: CASSFYGQRDYEQYV.

This sequence joins TRBV5-1 and TRBJ1-5, with D tentatively TRBD1 (5 bases). The CDR3 is made up of 16 amino acids. Per germline, CDR1 SGHRS and CDR2 YFSETQ. Trimming took off 4 bases at V and 2 bases at J, with 16 bases between the two ends. CDR3 in DNA: TGCGCCAGCAGCCTTACAGGAACTGGGGGCAATCAGCCCCAGCATTTT. Protein sequence: CASSLTGTGGNQPQHF.

This chain connects TRBV20-1 to TRBJ2-7, with 9 bases matching TRBD1. After removal of 6 bases from V and 1 base from J, the junction contained 4 bases not matched to a gene. The germline gives CDR1 DFQATT, CDR2 SNEGSKA (reference sequence). The CDR3 loop spans 13 amino acids. CDR3 sequence: CSAPGTGSYEQYF. CDR3 sequence (DNA): TGCAGTGCACCCGGGACAGGGTCCTACGAGCAGTACTTC.

This clonotype was seen at least ten times. The gene calls are TRBV11-2 and TRBJ2-1; weak D call: TRBD2 (7 bases). Germline V gene sequence: CDR1 SGHAT, CDR2 FQNNGV. V dropped 1 base and J dropped 5 bases, with 18 bases sitting between them. This CDR3 spans 17 amino acids. CDR3 sequence: CASSLATGGPWDNEQFF. In DNA form, the CDR3 reads TGTGCCAGCAGCTTAGCTACGGGGGGCCCTTGGGACAATGAGCAGTTCTTC.

Ten or more counts support this clonotype. This sequence joins TRBV20-1 and TRBJ2-7, with D perhaps given as TRBD1 or TRBD2 (6 bases each). The V gene's germline CDR1 is DFQATT and CDR2 SNEGSKA (reference sequence). This CDR3 comprises 12 residues. V lost 8 bases to trimming and J lost 3 bases, with 14 bases between them. CDR3 sequence reads: CSLSGGHYEQYF. In DNA form, the CDR3 reads TGCAGTCTGTCCGGGGGCCACTACGAGCAGTACTTC.

This clonotype was seen at least ten times. The chain links TRBV3-1 to TRBJ1-1; tentatively, D is TRBD1 (5 bases). This CDR3 contains 13 residues. The germline CDR1 and CDR2 sequences are LGHDT and YNNKEL (reference sequence). The V gene lost 6 bases and the J gene lost 3 bases, with 11 bases spanning the gap. This CDR3 is CASRAQAHTEAFF. The DNA for the CDR3 is TGTGCCAGCAGGGCACAGGCCCACACTGAAGCTTTCTTT.

This clonotype was detected only a few times. The genes are TRBV7-9 and TRBJ2-7; 15 nucleotides match TRBD2. J lost 4 bases, V lost 6 bases, and 4 bases had no gene match. The CDR3 runs 15 residues. Germline loops: CDR1 SEHNR, CDR2 FQNEAQ (reference sequence). The CDR3 nucleotides read TGTGCCAGCAGTTCGGGACTAGCGGGGGGATACGAGCAGTACGTC. This translates into CASSSGLAGGYEQYV.

CDR3 region: CASKLGSLNEKLFF. CDR3 DNA sequence: TGTGCCAGCAAACTGGGGTCCCTAAATGAAAAACTGTTTTTT. The V call is TRBV28, the J call TRBJ1-4; no firm D call. V dropped 7 bases and J dropped 5 bases, with 14 bases sitting between them. In germline, CDR1 is MDHEN, CDR2 SYDVKM. This CDR3 is 14 amino acids long. Full variable domain (missing parts from reference TRBV28 and TRBJ1-4): DVKVTQSSRYLVKRTGEKVFLECVQDMDHENMFWYRQDPGLGLRLIYFSYDVKMKEKGDIPEGYSVSREKKERFSLILESASTNQTSMYLCASKLGSLNEKLFFGSGTQLSVL.

This clonotype was recorded a few times. The V call is TRBV28, the J call TRBJ1-1; no clear D gene. The length of the CDR3 is 13 residues. Germline V lookup: CDR1 MDHEN, CDR2 SYDVKM. Trimming left V 8 bases short and J 1 base short, with 11 bases between. CDR3: CASWSLPNTEAFF. The DNA of the CDR3 is TGTGCCAGCTGGAGCTTACCGAACACTGAAGCTTTCTTT.

This clonotype was recorded a few times. The gene calls are TRBV20-1 and TRBJ1-6; no clear D gene. The V end lost 0 bases, the J end lost 9 bases, and 15 bases lay between the germline ends. The CDR3 spans 15 residues. From germline, CDR1 is DFQATT and CDR2 SNEGSKA (reference sequence). CDR3 nucleotides: TGCAGTGCTAGAGATTTGCCTTCTAATGGTTCACCCCTCCACTTT. Translation: CSARDLPSNGSPLHF.

This clonotype was picked up a small number of times. The J gene is TRBJ2-1, the V gene TRBV30; D uncertain. CDR1 and CDR2 (germline): GTSNPN, SVGIG (reference sequence). The V and J ends lost 0 bases and 0 bases respectively, with 12 bases between them. CDR3 size: 16 residues. The CDR3 region is CAWSVGTASSYNEQFF. DNA for the CDR3: TGTGCCTGGAGTGTCGGAACGGCCAGCTCCTACAATGAGCAGTTCTTC. Together with reference TRBV30 and TRBJ2-1, the CDR3 gives the full variable domain: SQTIHQWPATLVQPVGSPLSLECTVEGTSNPNLYWYRQAAGRGLQLLFYSVGIGQISSEVPQNLSASRPQDRQFILSSKKLLLSDSGFYLCAWSVGTASSYNEQFFGPGTRLTVL.

CDR3 region: CASSSAGGGEAGNTIYF. The CDR3 DNA reads as TGCGCCAGCAGCTCCGCCGGGGGAGGAGAGGCTGGAAACACCATATATTTT. The chain joins TRBV5-1 to TRBJ1-3; possible D gene TRBD1, 5 bases. Germline assignment: CDR1 SGHRS and CDR2 YFSETQ. This CDR3 region has 17 residues. With 3 bases removed from V and 2 bases from J, the gap between germline ends came to 18 bases.

This clonotype was counted a few times. This sequence joins TRBV10-2 and TRBJ1-5; weak D call: TRBD1 (6 bases). The CDR3 length is 13 residues. The ends were cut back, 4 bases at V and 5 bases at J, with 9 bases in the middle. The germline gives CDR1 WSHSY, CDR2 SAAADI. CDR3 nucleotides: TGCGCCAGCAGTGTGACAGGAGATCAGCCCCAGCATTTT. Amino acid sequence: CASSVTGDQPQHF.

Ten or more counts support this clonotype. The rearrangement links TRBV27 to TRBJ1-6; D is unclear. Germline V gene sequence: CDR1 MNHEY, CDR2 SMNVEV (reference sequence). V lost 3 bases to trimming and J lost 9 bases, with 6 bases between them. This CDR3 region has 12 residues. CDR3 sequence: CASSFIGSPLHF. In DNA form, the CDR3 reads TGTGCCAGCAGTTTTATAGGTTCACCCCTCCACTTT.

At least ten counts were recorded for this clonotype. V and J are TRBV28 and TRBJ2-6; D may correspond to TRBD1 or TRBD2 (6 bases each). In germline, CDR1 is MDHEN, CDR2 SYDVKM. This CDR3 is built from 15 residues. V was pared by 6 bases and J by 4 bases, with 13 bases between. CDR3 in amino acids: CASSMGGSGANVLTF. For the CDR3, the DNA is TGTGCCAGCAGCATGGGGGGCTCCGGGGCCAACGTCCTGACTTTC.

This clonotype was seen a few times. This chain connects TRBV20-1 to TRBJ2-5; no clear D gene. This CDR3 comprises 12 residues. CDR1 is DFQATT and CDR2 is SNEGSKA in the germline V gene (reference sequence). V was shortened by 3 bases and J by 5 bases, with 10 bases between the two germline ends. The CDR3 reads CSARSSMETQYF. The CDR3 region has the DNA TGCAGTGCTAGGAGTTCCATGGAGACCCAGTACTTC.

This clonotype was picked up many times. The chain joins TRBV20-1 to TRBJ2-6; possible D gene TRBD1, 5 bases. This CDR3 comprises 14 residues. Germline-derived CDR1 and CDR2 are DFQATT and SNEGSKA (reference sequence). V lost 7 bases and J lost 0, with 10 bases in between. CDR3: CSGGQGSGANVLTF. CDR3 DNA sequence: TGCAGTGGGGGTCAGGGCTCTGGGGCCAACGTCCTGACTTTC.